This T cell receptor beta chain was obtained from a study of T cells in Graves' hyperthyroidism and ophthalmopathy (dated 2019 in TCRdb). A note on the overall study: Peripheral blood samples were taken at initial diagnosis, before any treatment was given. The paper reports TCR Vbeta CDR3 sequencing of 140 or so peripheral blood samples: some 44 ophthalmopathy, around 80 hyperthyroidism and around 17 progressor patients. After blood sampling, hyperthyroidism patients were treated with methimazole at a starting dose of 30 mg daily, and ophthalmopathy patients were treated with high-dose intravenous methylprednisolone. To identify TCR V-J signatures that set the groups apart, the researchers used a discovery cohort of 90 to 100 patients, made up of under 50 with Graves' ophthalmopathy and 57 with stable Graves' hyperthyroidism. The 95 to 100 discovery patients were divided at random into training and test sets in a 7:3 ratio. Whether ophthalmopathy could be predicted prospectively was tested in an independent validation cohort made up of about 18 hyperthyroidism patients plus 17 patients who later progressed to ophthalmopathy. In more than five Graves' hyperthyroidism patients, the study also compared T-cell repertoires from thyroid tissue with T-cell repertoires from blood.

This clonotype was picked up many times. Its antigen has not been determined. There are no base qualities to consult, and no much larger clone falls within one base. Study-wide conclusions, independent of this receptor: Most expanded thyroid clonotypes (frequency above 0.001) were also detected in blood, a finding suggesting that blood repertoires may reflect thyroid immune responses. A 13 V-J signature model separated ophthalmopathy from stable hyperthyroidism, with just over 85% sensitivity and roughly 84% specificity in cross-validation and 80%/75% in testing. Sample size was not statistically predetermined, and investigators were not blinded to group allocation. In validation, the model predicted progression to ophthalmopathy a median of about 6.8 months before onset, with 65% to 71% sensitivity and about 72% specificity.

The TCR beta CDR3 regions were amplified from RNA transcripts. The first round of RT-PCR for the TCR CDR3 was performed with the HTBI primer set and the Qiagen OneStep RT-PCR kit. Libraries were constructed in a second round of multiplex PCR, after which size selection and purification were performed. Paired-end sequencing of the libraries was performed with 100 bp reads on an Illumina HiSeq2000. From the authors' description of their analysis: SOAPnuke was used to process the raw data, removing reads that contained adapters or uncalled bases, had a mean Phred below 15, or lacked an exact match to the constant primer or identifier. COPE v1.2.5 was used to merge the high-quality paired reads, and each unique nucleotide sequence was defined as a clonotype. Clonotypes were aligned to IMGT TRBV, TRBD and TRBJ reference segments using MiTCR v1.1. The analysis included only V-J combinations with a frequency above 0.0001, which together covered 99% to 99.2% of the repertoires. The TCS score was defined as F50 (clonal expansion) divided by E x V (chaos), with BLOSUM62-based TCRdist calculated between CDR3 peptides within each V-J. Welch's t-statistics and random forest reduced around 510 V-J features to 13, which were used in a naive Bayes classifier (R e1071). TCRdb reanalyzed the raw reads on its own, using fastp at Q25 for trimming and MiXCR for clone calling, and kept in-frame beta chains. CDR3 protein duplicates are merged, each entry listing the most common genes and DNA. The V and J calls come from TCRdb's annotation, not from the publication. This sample holds more than 500,000 distinct CDR3 sequences; about 16% were observed only once. Jointly, the top ten make up over 25% of the sample.

Ophthalmopathy patients had moderately to severely active disease, Clinical Activity Score of at least 3, NOSPECS grade of at least 4, and duration under 3 months. Any patient with an uncontrolled infection, another autoimmune disease, pregnancy or lactation was excluded. Diagnoses relied on clinical symptoms, serum thyroxine and TRAb, thyroid ultrasound and orbital computed tomography. PBMCs were separated from approximately 10 ml of fresh peripheral blood using Ficoll-Paque density gradient centrifugation. Total RNA was extracted using Trizol reagent, and RNA quality was assessed on an Agilent 2100 Bioanalyzer. Sequencing used blood. This clonotype originated in a woman in her 30s with Graves' ophthalmopathy.

The DNA sequence is as follows: TGCAGTGCTAGCGGGCTTATTAGCGGGGATCGCACAGATACGCAGTATTTT. Its protein is CSASGLISGDRTDTQYF. The receptor chain draws on TRBV20-1 and TRBJ2-3; TRBD2 fits 8 bases in the junction. The cysteine opens and the phenylalanine closes a CDR3 of 17 amino acids. Just CDR3 DNA is preserved here, 51 bases in frame from base 1. Compared with germline, V lacks 3 bases and J lacks 1 base; bases without a gene match: 12. Via the germline V gene (reference sequence), CDR1 is DFQATT and CDR2 SNEGSKA.